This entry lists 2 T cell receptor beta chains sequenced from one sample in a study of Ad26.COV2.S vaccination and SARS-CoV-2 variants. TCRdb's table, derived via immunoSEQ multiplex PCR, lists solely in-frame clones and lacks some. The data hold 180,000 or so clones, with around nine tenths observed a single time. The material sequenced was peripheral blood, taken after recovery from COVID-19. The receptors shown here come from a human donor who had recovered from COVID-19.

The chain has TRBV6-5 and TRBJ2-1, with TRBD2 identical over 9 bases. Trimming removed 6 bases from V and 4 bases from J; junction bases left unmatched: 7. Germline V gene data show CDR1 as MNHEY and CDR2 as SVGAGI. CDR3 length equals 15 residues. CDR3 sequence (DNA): TGTGCCAGCAGGGCGGGACTAGCACTGTACAATGAGCAGTTCTTC. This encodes CASRAGLALYNEQFF.

In nucleotides, the CDR3 is TGTGCCAGCCACCGGGATCACAGCTCTGGGGCCAACGTCCTGACTTTC. This encodes CASHRDHSSGANVLTF. The chain uses TRBV19 and TRBJ2-6, with D maybe TRBD2 (5 bases). The CDR3 covers 16 residues. The V end was cut by 9 bases, the J end by 0 bases, with 15 bases between. Germline CDR1 LNHDA, CDR2 SQIVND (reference sequence). The full variable domain, completed using reference TRBV19 and TRBJ2-6, is DGGITQSPKYLFRKEGQNVTLSCEQNLNHDAMYWYRQDPGQGLRLIYYSQIVNDFQKGDIAEGYSVSREKKESFPLTVTSAQKNPTAFYLCASHRDHSSGANVLTFGAGSRLTVL.